These 16 T cell receptor beta chains originate from one sample sequenced in a study of T cell clonotyping in hematopoietic cell transplantation. Time point: recipient sample about 28 days before transplant, after cytoreduction. Clones were sequenced by immunoSEQ multiplex PCR, and TCRdb holds only the in-frame ones, with some missing. The sample lists tens of thousands of clones, around 80% occurring once. Material: peripheral blood mononuclear cells, obtained before stem cell transplant. The receptor source for this set is a man between 60 and 75 years old with myelodysplastic syndrome. Some clones in this sample may be carry-over from other donors' samples.

This clone was seen a handful of times. The J gene is TRBJ2-7, the V gene TRBV19; 11 bases match TRBD1. This CDR3 is 15 amino acids long. Germline-derived CDR1 and CDR2 are LNHDA and SQIVND (reference sequence). Trimming removed 6 bases from V and 5 bases from J; junction bases left unmatched: 9. CDR3 nucleotides: TGTGCCAGTAGCAACCGGGACAGGGGGTCCAACGAGCAGTACTTC. Encoded protein: CASSNRDRGSNEQYF.

The chain is built from TRBV7-2 and TRBJ2-1; D may be TRBD1 or TRBD2 (6 bases each). From germline, CDR1 is SGHTA and CDR2 FQGNSA. V lost 3 bases and J lost 2, with 11 bases in between. This CDR3 is 15 amino acids long. The CDR3, as DNA: TGTGCCAGCAGCTTCTTTCGGGGGCCCTACAATGAGCAGTTCTTC. Its translation is CASSFFRGPYNEQFF.

This chain connects TRBV7-9 to TRBJ1-2; D remains unclear. Germline V gene sequence: CDR1 SEHNR, CDR2 FQNEAQ (reference sequence). CDR3 size: 15 residues. V lost 2 bases and J 2 bases, leaving 12 bases between the germline ends. The CDR3 DNA sequence: TGTGCCAGCAGCTTATCATGGGCTGAGAACTATGGCTACACCTTC. Translated: CASSLSWAENYGYTF.

V gene TRBV5-1 combines with J gene TRBJ1-1; 8 bases agree with TRBD1. Germline V gene sequence: CDR1 SGHRS, CDR2 YFSETQ. V gave up 0 bases and J gave up 4 bases; unmatched junction bases: 8. The CDR3 spans 16 residues. The CDR3 reads CASSLAPGGGSTEAFF. The CDR3 DNA sequence: TGCGCCAGCAGCTTGGCACCAGGGGGCGGGAGCACTGAAGCTTTCTTT.

This chain links TRBV2 with TRBJ1-5; 8 positions agree with TRBD1. Germline CDR1 and CDR2: SNHLY and FYNNEI. Trimming removed 3 bases from V and 1 base from J; junction bases left unmatched: 8. There are 17 residues in the CDR3. The CDR3 protein is CASSETGVVHSNQPQHF. Here the CDR3 DNA reads TGTGCCAGCAGTGAGACAGGGGTCGTCCACAGCAATCAGCCCCAGCATTTT.

V gene TRBV6-4 combines with J gene TRBJ2-7; D unresolved. Germline assignment: CDR1 MRHNA and CDR2 SNTAGT. The CDR3 loop spans 11 amino acids. Written as DNA, the CDR3 is TGTGCTCCGGGTTGGATTTACGAGCAGTACTTC. Protein product: CAPGWIYEQYF.

The chain carries TRBV27 and TRBJ2-7; D possibly matches TRBD1 or TRBD2 (5 bases each). The CDR3 totals 14 residues. CDR1 and CDR2 (germline): MNHEY, SMNVEV (reference sequence). Trimming pared 2 bases from V and 3 bases from J, leaving 11 bases between. The CDR3 is CASSLQGARYEQYF. The CDR3 DNA is TGTGCCAGCAGTTTACAGGGAGCCCGCTACGAGCAGTACTTC.

The chain combines TRBV5-6 with TRBJ1-2, with D possibly matching TRBD1 (6 bases). The length of the CDR3 is 16 residues. Trimming took off 1 base at V and 4 bases at J, with 17 bases between the two ends. Per the germline V gene, CDR1 is SGHDT and CDR2 is YYEEEE. The chain's CDR3 is CASSLTYSTGSYGYTF. The DNA for the CDR3 is TGTGCCAGCAGCTTGACATACAGTACAGGGAGCTATGGCTACACCTTC.

This clone was counted between two and nine times. The chain links TRBV7-2 to TRBJ2-7; D not resolved. V was clipped by 0 bases and J by 1 base, with 7 bases between them. CDR1 SGHTA and CDR2 FQGNSA come from the germline V gene. This CDR3 spans 14 amino acids. This CDR3 reads CASSLAGRSYEQYF. The DNA for the CDR3 is TGTGCCAGCAGCTTAGCAGGACGGTCCTACGAGCAGTACTTC.

This clone occurred once. The chain is built from TRBV6-1 and TRBJ2-5; D might be TRBD2 (7 bases). CDR1 is MNHNS, CDR2 SASEGT, per germline. V was clipped by 2 bases and J by 4 bases, with 11 bases between them. This CDR3 has 14 residues. The CDR3 region is CASSESGGGETQYF. The CDR3 region has the DNA TGTGCCAGCAGTGAATCGGGGGGCGGAGAGACCCAGTACTTC.

The J gene is TRBJ2-7, the V gene TRBV4-3; D may be TRBD1 (6 bases). The germline CDR1 and CDR2 sequences are LGHNA and YSLEER. This CDR3 has 13 amino acids. The V and J ends lost 3 bases and 4 bases respectively, with 10 bases between them. CDR3 residues: CASSHVRGYEQYF. The CDR3 nucleotides are TGCGCCAGCAGCCACGTAAGGGGGTACGAGCAGTACTTC.

This clone was observed once. The V and J genes are TRBV20-1 and TRBJ2-5, with D hard to call. The CDR3 runs to 11 residues. CDR1 DFQATT and CDR2 SNEGSKA come from the germline V gene (reference sequence). Trimming stripped 4 bases from V and 2 bases from J, with 5 bases between. The CDR3 loop is CSAKRQETQYF. CDR3 DNA sequence: TGCAGTGCTAAAAGGCAAGAGACCCAGTACTTC.

The V and J genes are TRBV7-9 and TRBJ2-7; TRBD2 is a possible D gene (6 bases). Germline CDR1 and CDR2: SEHNR and FQNEAQ (reference sequence). This CDR3 is built from 15 residues. V lost 4 bases to trimming and J lost 2 bases, with 15 bases between them. The CDR3 protein is CASSSTGTATYEQYF. Here the CDR3 DNA reads TGTGCCAGCAGCTCCACCGGGACTGCGACCTACGAGCAGTACTTC.

CDR3 sequence: CASSDLRDSYGYTF. CDR3 sequence (DNA): TGTGCCAGCAGCGACCTCCGGGACAGCTATGGCTACACCTTC. This chain joins TRBV6-6 and TRBJ1-2, with TRBD1 matching over 7 bases. The CDR3 is 14 residues long. CDR1 and CDR2 (germline): MNHNY, SVGAGI (reference sequence). Trimming at V came to 6 bases and at J to 4 bases, leaving 8 bases not matched to a gene.

This rearrangement joins TRBV7-6 to TRBJ2-7; 8 nucleotides match TRBD1. The CDR3 spans 16 residues. The germline gives CDR1 SGHVS, CDR2 FNYEAQ. Trimming at V came to 6 bases and at J to 6 bases, leaving 16 bases not matched to a gene. Written as DNA, the CDR3 is TGTGCCAGCAGTTTGACAGGGGTGTCGAGAGGGGGCGAGCAGTACTTC. Residues: CASSLTGVSRGGEQYF.

This clone has a handful of counts. The gene calls are TRBV6-1 and TRBJ1-4; D remains unclear. Per the germline V gene, CDR1 is MNHNS and CDR2 is SASEGT. Trimming cost V 1 base and J 8 bases, with 8 bases left between them. The CDR3 sequence is 13 residues long. CDR3 nucleotides: TGTGCCAGCAGTGAAGGGCAGAGGGAAAAACTGTTTTTT. It specifies CASSEGQREKLFF.